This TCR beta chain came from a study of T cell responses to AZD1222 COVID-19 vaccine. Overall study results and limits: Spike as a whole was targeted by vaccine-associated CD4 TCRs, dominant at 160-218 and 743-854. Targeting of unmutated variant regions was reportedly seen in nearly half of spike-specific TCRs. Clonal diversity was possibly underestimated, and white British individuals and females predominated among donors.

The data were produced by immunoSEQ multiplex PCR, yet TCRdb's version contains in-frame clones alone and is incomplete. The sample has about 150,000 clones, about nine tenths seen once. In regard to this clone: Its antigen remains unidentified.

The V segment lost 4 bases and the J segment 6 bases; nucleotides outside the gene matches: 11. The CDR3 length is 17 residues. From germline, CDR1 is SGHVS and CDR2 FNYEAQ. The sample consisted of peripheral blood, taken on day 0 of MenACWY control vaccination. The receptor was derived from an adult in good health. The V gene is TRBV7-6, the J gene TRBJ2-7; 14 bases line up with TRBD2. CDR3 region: CASSSSGTSGSAREQYF. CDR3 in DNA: TGTGCCAGCAGCTCATCCGGGACTAGCGGGAGTGCGCGCGAGCAGTACTTC.